The present T cell receptor (beta chain) was sequenced within a study of T-cell reconstitution after alpha-beta-depleted transplantation in children. Comment on this clonotype: Antigen: not known.

As it was prepared, the TCRbeta library received unique molecular identifiers. TCRdb reprocessed the PCR reads with MiXCR, giving one entry per CDR3 protein. The profile covers about 830,000 distinct CDR3 sequences, with around 15% appearing a single time and 5% taken by the ten largest. Per the germline V gene, CDR1 is SGDLS and CDR2 is YYNGEE. V was pared by 3 bases and J by 1 base, with 7 bases of the junction left unmatched. The CDR3 contains 15 residues. Study results and caveats: A year post-transplant, T-cell counts and diversity derived mostly from newly produced T cells. Surviving recipient T cells and thymic progenitors underlay high day-60 TCRbeta diversity in some patients. Reports say that about two months after transplant, the alpha-beta T cells came out of several hundred graft clones that had expanded.

This chain connects TRBV9 to TRBJ2-7, with 7 nucleotides matching TRBD2. This TCR came from a male patient younger than 18 who had a stem cell transplant for acute lymphoblastic leukemia, so the T cells may come from the graft donor. This sample comprised PBMCs, mostly from graft donor cells, obtained 360 days after TCRalphabeta/CD19-depleted stem cell transplant. CDR3: CASSAKSGVSYEQYF. DNA of the CDR3: TGTGCCAGCAGCGCCAAAAGCGGGGTTTCCTACGAGCAGTACTTC. Full variable domain (rest looked up from reference TRBV9 and TRBJ2-7): DSGVTQTPKHLITATGQRVTLRCSPRSGDLSVYWYQQSLDQGLQFLIQYYNGEERAKGNILERFSAQQFPDLHSELNLSSLELGDSALYFCASSAKSGVSYEQYFGPGTRLTVT.